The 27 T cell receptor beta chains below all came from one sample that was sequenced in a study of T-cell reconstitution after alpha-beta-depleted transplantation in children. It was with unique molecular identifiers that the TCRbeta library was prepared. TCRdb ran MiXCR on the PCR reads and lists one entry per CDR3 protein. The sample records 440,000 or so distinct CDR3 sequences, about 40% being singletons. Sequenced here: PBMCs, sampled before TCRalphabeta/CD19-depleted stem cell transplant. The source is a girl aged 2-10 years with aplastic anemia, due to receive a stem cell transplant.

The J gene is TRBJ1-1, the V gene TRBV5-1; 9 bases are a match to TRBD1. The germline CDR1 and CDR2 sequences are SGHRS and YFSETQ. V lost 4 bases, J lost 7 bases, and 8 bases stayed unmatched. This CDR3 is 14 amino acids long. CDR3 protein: CASSTGTGSVEAFF. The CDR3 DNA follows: TGCGCCAGCAGCACGGGGACAGGGAGCGTTGAAGCTTTCTTT.

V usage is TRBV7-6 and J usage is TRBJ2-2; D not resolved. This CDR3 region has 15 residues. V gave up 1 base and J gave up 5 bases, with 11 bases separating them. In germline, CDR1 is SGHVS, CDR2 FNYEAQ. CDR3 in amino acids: CASSLGGARTGELFF. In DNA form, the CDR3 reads TGTGCCAGCAGCTTAGGTGGAGCAAGGACCGGGGAGCTGTTTTTT.

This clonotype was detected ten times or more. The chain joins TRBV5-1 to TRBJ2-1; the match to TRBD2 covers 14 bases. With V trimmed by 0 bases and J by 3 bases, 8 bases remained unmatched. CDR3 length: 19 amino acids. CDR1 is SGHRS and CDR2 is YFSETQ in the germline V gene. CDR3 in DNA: TGCGCCAGCAGCTTGGCCATGGGGACTAGCGGGGGTCTCTACAATGAGCAGTTCTTC. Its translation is CASSLAMGTSGGLYNEQFF.

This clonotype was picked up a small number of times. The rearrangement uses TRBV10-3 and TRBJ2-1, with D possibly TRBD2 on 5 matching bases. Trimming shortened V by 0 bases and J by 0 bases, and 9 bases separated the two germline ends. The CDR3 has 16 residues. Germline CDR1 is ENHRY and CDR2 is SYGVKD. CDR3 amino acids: CAISESSGSSYNEQFF. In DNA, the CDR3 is TGTGCCATCAGTGAGTCGAGCGGCAGCTCCTACAATGAGCAGTTCTTC.

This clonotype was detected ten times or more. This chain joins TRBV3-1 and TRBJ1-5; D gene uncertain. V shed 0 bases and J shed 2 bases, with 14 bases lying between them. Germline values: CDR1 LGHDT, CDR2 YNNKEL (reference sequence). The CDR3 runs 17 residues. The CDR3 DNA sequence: TGTGCCAGCAGCCAAGAGGCGGGAAACCCAGGCAATCAGCCCCAGCATTTT. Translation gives CASSQEAGNPGNQPQHF.

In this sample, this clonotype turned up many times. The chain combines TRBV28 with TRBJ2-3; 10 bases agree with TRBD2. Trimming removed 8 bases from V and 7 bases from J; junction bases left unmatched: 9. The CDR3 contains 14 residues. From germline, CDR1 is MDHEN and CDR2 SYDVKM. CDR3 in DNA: TGTGCCAGCGGTTGGGCTAGCGGGAGAAATACGCAGTATTTT. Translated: CASGWASGRNTQYF.

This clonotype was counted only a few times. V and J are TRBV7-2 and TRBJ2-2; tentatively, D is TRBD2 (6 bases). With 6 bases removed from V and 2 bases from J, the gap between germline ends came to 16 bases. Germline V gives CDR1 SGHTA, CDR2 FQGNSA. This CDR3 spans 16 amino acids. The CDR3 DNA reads TGTGCCAGCAGGGGGGAGGACTACCTCAACACCGGGGAGCTGTTTTTT. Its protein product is CASRGEDYLNTGELFF.

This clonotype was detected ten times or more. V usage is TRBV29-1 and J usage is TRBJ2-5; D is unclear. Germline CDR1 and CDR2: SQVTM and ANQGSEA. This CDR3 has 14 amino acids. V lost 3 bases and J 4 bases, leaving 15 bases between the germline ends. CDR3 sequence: CSVERSRTPETQYF. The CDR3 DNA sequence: TGCAGCGTTGAGCGGAGTCGGACCCCAGAGACCCAGTACTTC. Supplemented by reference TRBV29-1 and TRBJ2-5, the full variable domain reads SAVISQKPSRDICQRGTSLTIQCQVDSQVTMMFWYRQQPGQSLTLIATANQGSEATYESGFVIDKFPISRPNLTFSTLTVSNMSPEDSSIYLCSVERSRTPETQYFGPGTRLLVL.

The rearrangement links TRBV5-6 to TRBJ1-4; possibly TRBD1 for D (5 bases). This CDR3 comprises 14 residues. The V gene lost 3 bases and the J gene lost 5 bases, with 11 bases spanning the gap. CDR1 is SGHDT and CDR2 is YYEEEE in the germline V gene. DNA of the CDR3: TGTGCCAGCAGCTCGTCAGGGTACAATGAAAAACTGTTTTTT. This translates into CASSSSGYNEKLFF.

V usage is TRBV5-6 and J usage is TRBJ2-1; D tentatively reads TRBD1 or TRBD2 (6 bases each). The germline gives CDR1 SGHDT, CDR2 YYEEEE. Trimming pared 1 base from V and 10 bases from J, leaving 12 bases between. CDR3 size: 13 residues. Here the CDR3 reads CASSLPGASEQFF. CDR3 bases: TGTGCCAGCAGCTTGCCGGGGGCAAGCGAGCAGTTCTTC.

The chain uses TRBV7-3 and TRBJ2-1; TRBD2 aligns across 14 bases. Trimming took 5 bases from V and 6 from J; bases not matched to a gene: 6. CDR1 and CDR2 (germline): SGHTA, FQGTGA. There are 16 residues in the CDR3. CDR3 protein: CASSIPTSGGGNEQFF. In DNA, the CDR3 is TGTGCCAGCAGCATTCCGACTAGCGGGGGGGGCAATGAGCAGTTCTTC.

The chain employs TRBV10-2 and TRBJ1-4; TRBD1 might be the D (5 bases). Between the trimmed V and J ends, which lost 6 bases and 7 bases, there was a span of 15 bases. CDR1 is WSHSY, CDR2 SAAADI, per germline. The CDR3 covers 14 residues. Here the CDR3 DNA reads TGCGCCAGCAGGAATGGGGCGACGGGTGAAAAACTGTTTTTT. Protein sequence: CASRNGATGEKLFF.

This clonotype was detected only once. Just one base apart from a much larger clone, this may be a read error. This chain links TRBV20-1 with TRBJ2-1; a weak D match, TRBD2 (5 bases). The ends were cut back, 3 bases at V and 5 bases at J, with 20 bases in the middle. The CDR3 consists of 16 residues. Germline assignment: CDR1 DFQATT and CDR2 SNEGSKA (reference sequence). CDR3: CSASVQRRYSDNEQFF. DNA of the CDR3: TGCAGTGCTAGTGTCCAGCGGAGGTACTCGGACAATGAGCAGTTCTTC.

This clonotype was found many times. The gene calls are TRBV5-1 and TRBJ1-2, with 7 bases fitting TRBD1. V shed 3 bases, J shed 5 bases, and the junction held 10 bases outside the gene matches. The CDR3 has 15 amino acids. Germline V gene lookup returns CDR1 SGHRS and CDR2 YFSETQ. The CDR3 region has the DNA TGCGCCAGCAGCTCAACTACAGGGGTTGCTTATGGCTACACCTTC. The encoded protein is CASSSTTGVAYGYTF.

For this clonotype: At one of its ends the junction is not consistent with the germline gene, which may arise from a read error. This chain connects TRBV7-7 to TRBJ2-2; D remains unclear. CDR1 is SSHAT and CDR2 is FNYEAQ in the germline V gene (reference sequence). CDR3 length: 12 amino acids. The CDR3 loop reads CASSLNGGELFF. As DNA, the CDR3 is TGTGCTAGCAGCTTAAATGGCGGGGAGCTGTTTTTT.

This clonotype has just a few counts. The CDR3, as DNA: TGTGCCAGCTCACTTCATACGGGACAGGGGAATGAAAAACTGTTTTTT. This encodes CASSLHTGQGNEKLFF. J is TRBJ1-4 and V is TRBV18; 10 bases agree with TRBD1. Trimming removed 4 bases from V and 5 bases from J; junction bases left unmatched: 7. Germline CDR1 KGHSH, CDR2 LQKENI. This CDR3 has 16 amino acids.

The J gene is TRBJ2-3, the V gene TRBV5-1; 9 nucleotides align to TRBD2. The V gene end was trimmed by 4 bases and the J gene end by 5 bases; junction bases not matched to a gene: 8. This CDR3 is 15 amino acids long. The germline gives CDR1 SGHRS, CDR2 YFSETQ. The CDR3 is CASSKRGAGIDTQYF. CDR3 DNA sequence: TGCGCCAGCAGCAAGCGGGGGGCCGGCATAGATACGCAGTATTTT.

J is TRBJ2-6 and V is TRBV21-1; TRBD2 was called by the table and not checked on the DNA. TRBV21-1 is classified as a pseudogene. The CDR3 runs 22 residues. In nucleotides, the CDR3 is TGTGCCAGCAGCAAACTTAAGGACAGCGCCTATCGGGAGTCTGATGGAGTCAACGACCTGACTTTC. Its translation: CASSKLKDSAYRESDGVNDLTF.

The CDR3, as DNA: TGCGCCAGCAGCGCCGTAGACAGGGACGGGGCCAACGTCCTGACTTTC. It translates to CASSAVDRDGANVLTF. The chain joins TRBV5-1 to TRBJ2-6; TRBD1 agrees at 7 bases. The CDR3 extends over 16 amino acids. V trimming: 4 bases; J trimming: 4 bases; junction bases outside the gene matches: 8. From germline, CDR1 is SGHRS and CDR2 YFSETQ.

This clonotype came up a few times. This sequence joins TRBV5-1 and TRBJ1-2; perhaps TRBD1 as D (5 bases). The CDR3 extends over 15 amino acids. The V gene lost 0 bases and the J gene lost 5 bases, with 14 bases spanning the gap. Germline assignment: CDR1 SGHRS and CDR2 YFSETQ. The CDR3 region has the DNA TGCGCCAGCAGCTTGGTTCCGGGGGAAGGGTATGGCTACACCTTC. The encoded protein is CASSLVPGEGYGYTF.

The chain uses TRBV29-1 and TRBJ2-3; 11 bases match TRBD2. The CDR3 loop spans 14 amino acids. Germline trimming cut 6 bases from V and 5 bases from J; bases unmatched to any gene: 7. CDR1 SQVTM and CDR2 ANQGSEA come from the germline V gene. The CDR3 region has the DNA TGCAGCGTGATAGCGGGAGGGCCAGGAGATACGCAGTATTTT. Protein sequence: CSVIAGGPGDTQYF.

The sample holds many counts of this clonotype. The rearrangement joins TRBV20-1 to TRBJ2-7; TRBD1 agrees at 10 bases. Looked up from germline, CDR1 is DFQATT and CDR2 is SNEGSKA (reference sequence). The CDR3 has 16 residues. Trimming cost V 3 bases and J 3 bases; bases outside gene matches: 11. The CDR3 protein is CSARGQGRASFYEQYF. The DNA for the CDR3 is TGCAGTGCTAGGGGACAGGGGAGGGCTTCTTTCTACGAGCAGTACTTC.

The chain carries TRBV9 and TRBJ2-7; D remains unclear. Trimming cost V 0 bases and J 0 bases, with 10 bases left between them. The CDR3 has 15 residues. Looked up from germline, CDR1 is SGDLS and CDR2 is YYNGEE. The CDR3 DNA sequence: TGTGCCAGCAGCGTAGGTGGCACATTCTCCTACGAGCAGTACTTC. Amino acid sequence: CASSVGGTFSYEQYF.

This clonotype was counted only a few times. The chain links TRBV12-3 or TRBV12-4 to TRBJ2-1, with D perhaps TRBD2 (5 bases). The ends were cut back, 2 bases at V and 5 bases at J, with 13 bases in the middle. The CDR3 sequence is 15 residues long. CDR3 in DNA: TGTGCCAGCAGTTTATATACTACCGGGAACAATGAGCAGTTCTTC. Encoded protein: CASSLYTTGNNEQFF.

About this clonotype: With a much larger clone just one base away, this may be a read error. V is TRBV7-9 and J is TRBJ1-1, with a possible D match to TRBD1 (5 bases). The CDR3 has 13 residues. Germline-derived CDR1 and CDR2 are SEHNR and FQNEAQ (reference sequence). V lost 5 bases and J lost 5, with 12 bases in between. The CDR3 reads CASSPGGGTEAFF. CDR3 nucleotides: TGTGCCAGCAGCCCCGGCGGGGGGACTGAAGCTTTCTTT.

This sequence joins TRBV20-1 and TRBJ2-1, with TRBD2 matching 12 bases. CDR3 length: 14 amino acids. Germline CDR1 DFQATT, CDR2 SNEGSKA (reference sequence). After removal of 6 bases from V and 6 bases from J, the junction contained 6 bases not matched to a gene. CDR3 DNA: TGCAGTGCAGAGAAGACTAGCGGGAGCAATGAGCAGTTCTTC. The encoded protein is CSAEKTSGSNEQFF.

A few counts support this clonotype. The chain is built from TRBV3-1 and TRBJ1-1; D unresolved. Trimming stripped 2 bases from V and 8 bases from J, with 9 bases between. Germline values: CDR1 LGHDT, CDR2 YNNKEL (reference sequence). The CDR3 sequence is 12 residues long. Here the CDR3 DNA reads TGTGCCAGCAGCCAACGTCCAGCCGAAGCTTTCTTT. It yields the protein CASSQRPAEAFF.